This entry lists 7 T cell receptor beta chains sequenced from one sample in a study of T cells in Graves' hyperthyroidism and ophthalmopathy. RNA transcripts gave rise to amplified TCR beta CDR3 regions. Using the HTBI primer set, a first-round RT-PCR was run on the TCR CDR3. TCRdb reprocessed the multiplex PCR reads via MiXCR and lists one record per CDR3 protein. The sample records fewer than 650,000 distinct CDR3 sequences, around 14% being singletons. Sequencing input: blood. These receptors were collected from a woman aged 30 to 39 with Graves' hyperthyroidism that later progressed to Graves' ophthalmopathy.

This clonotype was seen at least ten times. This chain uses TRBV30 with TRBJ1-3; D is unclear. The CDR3 contains 14 residues. The V gene's germline CDR1 is GTSNPN and CDR2 SVGIG (reference sequence). Trimming took off 0 bases at V and 0 bases at J, with 6 bases between the two ends. The chain's CDR3 is CAWSVLDSGNTIYF. CDR3 sequence (DNA): TGTGCCTGGAGTGTACTGGACTCTGGAAACACCATATATTTT.

This clonotype was recorded at least ten times. CDR3: CASRQPGTKGEQYF. Written as DNA, the CDR3 is TGTGCCAGTAGGCAGCCTGGGACCAAGGGCGAGCAGTACTTC. The V and J genes are TRBV11-2 and TRBJ2-7; D assignment may be TRBD1 or TRBD2 (5 bases each). The CDR3 is 14 amino acids. V was trimmed by 9 bases and J by 6 bases, leaving 21 bases between them. Germline assignment: CDR1 SGHAT and CDR2 FQNNGV.

This clonotype occurred many times. The chain employs TRBV28 and TRBJ1-5, with a tentative D call TRBD1 (5 bases). The CDR3 consists of 11 residues. Trimming removed 6 bases from V and 6 bases from J, with 6 bases in between. CDR1 is MDHEN and CDR2 is SYDVKM in the germline V gene. The CDR3 DNA is TGTGCCAGCAGAGACAGTCAGCCCCAGCATTTT. Its protein is CASRDSQPQHF. The full variable domain, rest sourced from reference TRBV28 and TRBJ1-5, is DVKVTQSSRYLVKRTGEKVFLECVQDMDHENMFWYRQDPGLGLRLIYFSYDVKMKEKGDIPEGYSVSREKKERFSLILESASTNQTSMYLCASRDSQPQHFGDGTRLSIL.

The chain links TRBV18 to TRBJ2-7; 8 bases fit TRBD1. This CDR3 has 15 residues. The ends lost 3 bases at V and 0 bases at J; junction bases unmatched: 4. Germline CDR1 reads KGHSH; CDR2 reads LQKENI. DNA for the CDR3: TGTGCCAGCTCACCTCGACAGGGGAGCTCCTACGAGCAGTACTTC. It specifies CASSPRQGSSYEQYF.

A word on this clonotype: A much bigger clone sits one base away, suggesting this may be a read error. This likely comes from a read error, as the CDR3 has no conserved phenylalanine or tryptophan at its end. The chain recombines TRBV24-1 with TRBJ2-5, with TRBD2 matching over 9 bases. Germline CDR1 is KGHDR and CDR2 is SFDVKD. The length of the CDR3 is 15 residues. V trimming: 0 bases; J trimming: 6 bases; junction bases outside the gene matches: 4. The CDR3 bases are TGTGCCACCAGTGATTTGGGTAGCGGGAGTCAGACCCAGTACCTC. Its translation is CATSDLGSGSQTQYL.

This clonotype has more than one count but fewer than ten. The CDR3 loop reads CASSSRGINTEAFF. DNA for the CDR3: TGTGCCAGCAGCTCCCGAGGGATTAACACTGAAGCTTTCTTT. J is TRBJ1-1 and V is TRBV5-8; D call uncertain. Germline CDR1 SGHTS, CDR2 YDEGEE. The CDR3 consists of 14 residues. V was shortened by 3 bases and J by 2 bases, with 11 bases between the two germline ends.

This clonotype was observed once. This may be a read error: a much more frequent sequence differs by one nucleotide. The rearrangement uses TRBV18 and TRBJ2-2, with D unresolved. V was clipped by 3 bases and J by 0 bases, with 8 bases between them. The CDR3 length is 15 residues. In germline, CDR1 is KGHSH, CDR2 LQKENI. The CDR3 protein is CASSPSGPNTGELFF. The CDR3 bases are TGTGCCAGCTCACCTTCAGGCCCGAACACCGGGGAGCTGTTTTTT.